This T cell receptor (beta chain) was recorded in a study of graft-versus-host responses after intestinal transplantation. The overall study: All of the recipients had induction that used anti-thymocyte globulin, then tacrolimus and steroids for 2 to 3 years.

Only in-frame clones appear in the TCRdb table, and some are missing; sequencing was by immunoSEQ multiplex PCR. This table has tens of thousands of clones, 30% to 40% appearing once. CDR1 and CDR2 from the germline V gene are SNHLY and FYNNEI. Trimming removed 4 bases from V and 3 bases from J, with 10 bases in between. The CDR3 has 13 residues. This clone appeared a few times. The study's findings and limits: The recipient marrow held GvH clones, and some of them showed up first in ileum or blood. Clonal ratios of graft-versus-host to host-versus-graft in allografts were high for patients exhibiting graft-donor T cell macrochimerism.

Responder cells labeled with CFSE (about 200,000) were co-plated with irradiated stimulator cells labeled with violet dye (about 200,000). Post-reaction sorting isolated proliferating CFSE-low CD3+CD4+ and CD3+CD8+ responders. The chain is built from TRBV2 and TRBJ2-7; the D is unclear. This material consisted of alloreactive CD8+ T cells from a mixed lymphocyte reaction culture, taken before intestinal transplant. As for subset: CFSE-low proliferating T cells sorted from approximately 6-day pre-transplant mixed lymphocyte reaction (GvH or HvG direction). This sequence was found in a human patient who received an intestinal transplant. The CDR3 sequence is CASSVGILYEQYF. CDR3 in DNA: TGTGCCAGCAGTGTTGGCATCCTCTACGAGCAGTACTTC.